The TCR beta chain under discussion was sequenced for a study of blood T cell repertoires in COVID-19. Looking at the study overall: COVID-19 samples collected from the United States, Italy and Spain covered acute and convalescent phases.

Original handling: Cell counts per sample came from amplifying reference gene primers. Sequencing was performed with immunoSEQ multiplex PCR; in TCRdb, only in-frame clones are kept and a portion is missing. The V and J calls and the clone size are those of that table, but D and trimming were determined from the DNA. The data contain 200,000 to 250,000 clones, around 81% of them singletons. Between the trimmed V and J ends, which lost 6 bases and 4 bases, there was a span of 18 bases. The length of the CDR3 is 15 residues. CDR1 SGHAT and CDR2 FQNNGV come from the germline V gene. The V gene is TRBV11-2, the J gene TRBJ2-5; D is perhaps TRBD2 (7 bases). The sample was PBMCs or T cells enriched from blood (not recorded which). This TCR was sampled from a man aged 25-45 years with acute COVID-19. This CDR3 is CASRGAGGPRETQYF. The CDR3 region has the DNA TGTGCCAGCAGGGGGGCCGGGGGGCCTCGAGAGACCCAGTACTTC. Using reference TRBV11-2 and TRBJ2-5 for the parts outside the CDR3, the full variable domain is EAGVAQSPRYKIIEKRQSVAFWCNPISGHATLYWYQQILGQGPKLLIQFQNNGVVDDSQLPKDRFSAERLKGVDSTLKIQPAKLEDSAVYLCASRGAGGPRETQYFGPGTRLLVL.